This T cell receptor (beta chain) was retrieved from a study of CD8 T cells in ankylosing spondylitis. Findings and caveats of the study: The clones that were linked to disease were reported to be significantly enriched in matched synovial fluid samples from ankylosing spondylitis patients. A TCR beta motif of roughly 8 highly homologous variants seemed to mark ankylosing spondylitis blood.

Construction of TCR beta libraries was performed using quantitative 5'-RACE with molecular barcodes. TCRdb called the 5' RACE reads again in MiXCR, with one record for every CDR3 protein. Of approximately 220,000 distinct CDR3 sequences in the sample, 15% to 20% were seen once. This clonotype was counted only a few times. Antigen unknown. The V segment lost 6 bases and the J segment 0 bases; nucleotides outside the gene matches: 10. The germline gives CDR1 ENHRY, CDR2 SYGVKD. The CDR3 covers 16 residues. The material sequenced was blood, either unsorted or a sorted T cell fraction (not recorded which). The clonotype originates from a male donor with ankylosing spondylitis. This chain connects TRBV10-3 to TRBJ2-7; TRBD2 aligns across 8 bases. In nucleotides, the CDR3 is TGTGCCATCAGACCAGGAGAAGGACTAGCCTCCTACGAGCAGTACTTC. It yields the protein CAIRPGEGLASYEQYF.